The present entry profiles one T cell receptor (beta chain) with its context. Its target is not known. Clones were read by immunoSEQ multiplex PCR, and TCRdb kept only the in-frame ones, dropping some. The sample has 85,000 or so clones; about 95% are singletons. These data originate in a study of siplizumab effects on memory and regulatory T cells. Trimming shortened V by 3 bases and J by 3 bases, and 8 bases separated the two germline ends. The CDR3 contains 13 residues. CDR1 LNHDA and CDR2 SQIVND come from the germline V gene (reference sequence). Regarding the study as a whole: Siplizumab produced a significant reduction in alloreactive sequences that were traceable to unstimulated CD4+ memory cells.

Specimen: CD8+ T cells sorted from blood. The TCR originated in a human donor in good health. The genes are TRBV19 and TRBJ1-2; D call uncertain. This CDR3 reads CASSMAEDYGYTF. CDR3 bases: TGTGCCAGTAGTATGGCCGAGGACTATGGCTACACCTTC.